The 10 T cell receptor beta chains below come from one sample, sequenced in a study of blood T cells in healthy people across ages. Sample-barcoded 5' priming and a J-beta primer mix drove a second PCR of 7 to 11 cycles. Using its own MiXCR run on the 5' RACE reads, TCRdb lists one record per CDR3 protein. This table has about 1.8 million distinct CDR3 sequences, around half appearing once. Sequenced: blood. The receptor source for this set is a woman aged 35 to 49 in good health.

The sample holds a few counts of this clonotype. J is TRBJ2-5 and V is TRBV28; no reliable D call. V was cut by 6 bases and J by 9 bases, with 5 bases left in between. CDR1 is MDHEN, CDR2 SYDVKM, per germline. The CDR3 covers 9 residues. The CDR3 DNA is TGTGCCAGCAGCACCTCCCAGTACTTC. This gives the protein CASSTSQYF.

This clonotype was picked up one time. This rearrangement joins TRBV4-3 to TRBJ1-5; 8 nucleotides agree with TRBD1. CDR1 and CDR2 from the germline V gene are LGHNA and YSLEER. With 0 bases clipped from V and 6 bases from J, the junction kept 4 bases outside the gene matches. This CDR3 comprises 15 residues. This CDR3 reads CASSQDFQGAQPQHF. The CDR3 nucleotides are TGCGCCAGCAGCCAAGATTTCCAGGGGGCTCAGCCCCAGCATTTT.

This rearrangement joins TRBV27 to TRBJ2-3; no clear D gene. V was pared by 5 bases and J by 4 bases, with 7 bases between. The CDR3 is 12 amino acids. CDR1 is MNHEY, CDR2 SMNVEV, per germline (reference sequence). CDR3 DNA: TGTGCCAGCAGTGCCACGGCAGATACGCAGTATTTT. As protein: CASSATADTQYF.

This chain connects TRBV15 to TRBJ1-1; 7 bases fit TRBD1. This CDR3 has 16 amino acids. V was pared by 4 bases and J by 0 bases, with 8 bases of the junction left unmatched. Germline assignment: CDR1 LNHNV and CDR2 YYDKDF (reference sequence). The CDR3 region is CATSTRQGSLNTEAFF. The CDR3 nucleotides read TGTGCCACCAGCACGCGACAGGGTTCTTTGAACACTGAAGCTTTCTTT.

The chain combines TRBV28 with TRBJ2-7; D possibly corresponds to TRBD1 (5 bases). Trimming pared 5 bases from V and 7 bases from J, leaving 21 bases between. In germline, CDR1 is MDHEN, CDR2 SYDVKM. This CDR3 region has 15 residues. The DNA of the CDR3 is TGTGCCAGCAGTCCGGCCGAGTGGGGTAGGGGAGAGCAGTACTTC. It specifies CASSPAEWGRGEQYF.

The rearrangement joins TRBV11-2 to TRBJ2-4; TRBD1 agrees at 7 bases. Losses at the gene ends were 0 bases for V and 2 bases for J; bases not matched to a gene: 7. Per germline, CDR1 SGHAT and CDR2 FQNNGV. The CDR3 runs 17 residues. The CDR3 DNA reads TGTGCCAGCAGCTTAGAGTTCATGGACAGGCCCAAAAACATTCAGTACTTC. It yields the protein CASSLEFMDRPKNIQYF.

This chain joins TRBV20-1 and TRBJ1-6; 8 bases are a match to TRBD1. The germline V gene encodes CDR1 DFQATT and CDR2 SNEGSKA (reference sequence). This CDR3 spans 15 amino acids. V was clipped by 6 bases and J by 8 bases; unmatched bases: 12. CDR3 loop: CSAPERTGGHSPLHF. CDR3 DNA sequence: TGCAGTGCCCCCGAGCGCACAGGGGGTCATTCACCCCTCCACTTT.

V gene TRBV7-2 combines with J gene TRBJ2-3; 9 bases map to TRBD2. Trimming cost V 3 bases and J 4 bases; bases outside gene matches: 14. Germline loops: CDR1 SGHTA, CDR2 FQGNSA. The CDR3 is 18 amino acids. Written as DNA, the CDR3 is TGTGCCAGCAGCTTGGGGACACCCGGACTAGCGTGGGCAGATACGCAGTATTTT. Protein product: CASSLGTPGLAWADTQYF.

The gene calls are TRBV4-3 and TRBJ1-2, with D perhaps matching TRBD1 (5 bases). Trimming removed 1 base at V and 5 bases at J, with 11 bases between. CDR1 and CDR2 from the germline V gene are LGHNA and YSLEER. The CDR3 runs 14 residues. CDR3 nucleotide sequence: TGCGCCAGCAGCCAAGCGTTGGACACTTATGGCTACACCTTC. It specifies CASSQALDTYGYTF.

The chain links TRBV12-3 or TRBV12-4 to TRBJ2-1; TRBD2 agrees at 10 bases. J was trimmed by 7 bases and V by 3 bases; bases with no gene match: 9. This CDR3 has 16 amino acids. The CDR3 sequence: CASSFGTSEVGNEQFF. CDR3 DNA sequence: TGTGCCAGCAGTTTCGGGACTAGCGAAGTGGGGAATGAGCAGTTCTTC.